This T cell receptor (beta chain) is from a study of blood T cell repertoires in COVID-19. Study-level background: Whether acute or convalescent, the COVID-19 samples came from the United States, Italy and Spain. T cells, B-cell-depleted T cells, or PBMCs provided the cDNA or gDNA that served as material.

In the source study's methods: Amplification from reference gene primers served as the basis for estimated nucleated cell counts. Clones were sequenced by immunoSEQ multiplex PCR, and TCRdb holds only the in-frame ones, with some missing. V and J calls plus clone size are reproduced from that table; the DNA served to infer D and trimming. Among about 200,000 clones listed, just over 90% were seen once. The CDR3 extends over 16 amino acids. Germline V gene sequence: CDR1 SGDLS, CDR2 YYNGEE. V was trimmed by 0 bases and J by 0 bases, leaving 12 bases between them. This TCR was sampled from a man under 40 with acute or convalescent COVID-19. Sequenced sample: peripheral blood. The rearrangement uses TRBV9 and TRBJ1-1, with D possibly matching TRBD1 (5 bases). CDR3 in amino acids: CASSVGSGTMNTEAFF. The DNA for the CDR3 is TGTGCCAGCAGCGTAGGGTCAGGGACTATGAACACTGAAGCTTTCTTT.